A selection of T cell receptor beta chains follows, all from one sample in a study of OX40 agonist ivuxolimab in advanced cancers. The method was immunoSEQ multiplex PCR; TCRdb's version includes in-frame clones alone and lacks a portion of them. This table has about 150,000 clones, more than 85% appearing once. This specimen was CD4+ or CD8+ T cells sorted from blood, taken in a trial of the OX40 agonist ivuxolimab. Receptors originate from an adult with an advanced solid tumor such as melanoma, head and neck, liver or kidney cancer. Both conserved end residues are part of each CDR3.

CDR3 length	V gene	J gene	CDR3 protein
15	TRBV9	TRBJ2-7	CASSVGGQTSYEQYF
16	TRBV4-2	TRBJ2-1	CASSQEAGGSYNEQFF
13	TRBV7-2	TRBJ2-7	CASSLMAGGEQYF
15	TRBV7-2	TRBJ1-6	CASSFGIRGNSPLHF
14	TRBV2	TRBJ2-2	CASSVRANTGELFF
14	TRBV28	TRBJ2-5	CASSLWTGQETQYF
16	TRBV15	TRBJ2-3	CATSREGLRGTDTQYF
13	TRBV6-5	TRBJ2-7	CAISAQGSGEQYF
13	TRBV28	TRBJ2-7	CASSLAPFYEQYF
15	TRBV28	TRBJ2-3	CASSLPLMRGDTQYF
11	TRBV7-6	TRBJ1-1	CASRWEHEAFF
14	TRBV7-9	TRBJ2-1	CASLLRQGANEQFF
16	TRBV7-2	TRBJ2-1	CASSLYSERGYNEQFF
14	TRBV7-9	TRBJ1-5	CASSPGLSNQPQHF
14	TRBV4-3	TRBJ1-5	CASSQEPSNQPQHF
14	TRBV6-5	TRBJ1-2	CASSRQDPNYGYTF
13	TRBV27	TRBJ2-2	CASRGGVAGELFF
15	TRBV27	TRBJ1-5	CASRIAGGGNQPQHF
15	TRBV19	TRBJ2-4	CASSPAGANKNIQYF
14	TRBV7-9	TRBJ2-1	CASSTGDLMNEQFF
13	TRBV7-2	TRBJ1-1	CASSLQMNTEAFF
16	TRBV6-5	TRBJ1-3	CASSYGGQGFGNTIYF
15	TRBV7-2	TRBJ2-7	CASSRDRYQTYEQYF
14	TRBV7-9	TRBJ2-5	CASSHDRGQETQYF
15	TRBV7-2	TRBJ2-7	CASSLWGQGFYEQYF
19	TRBV10-3	TRBJ1-5	CAISETLDRGSYSNQPQHF
16	TRBV9	TRBJ2-5	CASSVSDRGVQETQYF
15	TRBV6-5	TRBJ2-7	CASSYSARSASEQYF
13	TRBV5-4	TRBJ2-5	CASSAGQGGTQYF
15	TRBV30	TRBJ2-1	CAWSRLAGVYNEQFF
15	TRBV5-6	TRBJ2-3	CASSLGLAGADTQYF
18	TRBV7-2	TRBJ2-6	CASSLRDKVRSGANVLTF
14	TRBV2	TRBJ2-5	CASTSAGWSETQYF
13	TRBV28	TRBJ2-4	CASTTIAKNIQYF
13	TRBV19	TRBJ2-5	CASKLAPEETQYF
19	TRBV4-3	TRBJ2-2	CASSHTGTSGGHKGGELFF
15	TRBV6-5	TRBJ1-6	CASSPDGYLGSPLHF
14	TRBV9	TRBJ2-7	CASSVEQGGYEQYF
15	TRBV6-5	TRBJ1-4	CASSSRQGTNEKLFF
17	TRBV14	TRBJ1-1	CASSQLRGGQSTTEAFF
13	TRBV29-1	TRBJ2-7	CSVGRTRGDEQYF